Below are 8 T cell receptor beta chains sequenced from a single sample in a study of cytomegalovirus exposure and HLA in healthy donors. 60 Vbeta and 13 Jbeta primers were used in PCR. Measured with immunoSEQ multiplex PCR; TCRdb has only the in-frame clones, and not every one. The table records 150,000 to 160,000 clones, 60% to 85% of them present only once. Material: PBMCs. These receptor sequences come from a woman aged 40 to 50 in good health and CMV-seronegative.

The rearrangement joins TRBV19 to TRBJ1-1; no reliable D call. The CDR3 is made up of 15 amino acids. The V gene's germline CDR1 is LNHDA and CDR2 SQIVND (reference sequence). V was trimmed by 6 bases and J by 2 bases, leaving 16 bases between them. For the CDR3, the DNA is TGTGCCAGTAGACAATCGGGCAGGACTAACACTGAAGCTTTCTTT. Amino acids: CASRQSGRTNTEAFF.

The chain combines TRBV28 with TRBJ1-2, with D tentatively TRBD1 (6 bases). Per the germline V gene, CDR1 is MDHEN and CDR2 is SYDVKM. Trimming pared 8 bases from V and 6 bases from J, leaving 13 bases between. CDR3 length equals 12 residues. The CDR3 DNA reads TGTGCCAGCGCCACAGGGTTGGATGGCTACACCTTC. Protein product: CASATGLDGYTF.

DNA for the CDR3: TGTGCCAGCAGTGACAGACAGTCCTATGGCTACACCTTC. It specifies CASSDRQSYGYTF. The V gene is TRBV2, the J gene TRBJ1-2; D perhaps matches TRBD1 (5 bases). V lost 3 bases and J lost 4, with 9 bases in between. This CDR3 comprises 13 residues. The germline CDR1 and CDR2 sequences are SNHLY and FYNNEI.

The chain employs TRBV28 and TRBJ1-5; 10 nucleotides agree with TRBD1. V shed 7 bases and J 4 bases; nucleotides not matched to a gene: 4. Looked up from germline, CDR1 is MDHEN and CDR2 is SYDVKM. CDR3 length equals 14 residues. The DNA of the CDR3 is TGTGCCAGCACCCCGGGACAGGGGAATCAGCCCCAGCATTTT. Its translation is CASTPGQGNQPQHF.

The rearrangement uses TRBV6-5 and TRBJ1-2; D is uncertain. Germline loops: CDR1 MNHEY, CDR2 SVGAGI. Trimming cost V 5 bases and J 4 bases, with 17 bases left between them. This CDR3 has 15 residues. The CDR3 is CASSPLGEGGYGYTF. In nucleotides, the CDR3 is TGTGCCAGCAGTCCCTTGGGAGAGGGAGGCTATGGCTACACCTTC.

The genes are TRBV5-6 and TRBJ2-1; D is unclear. With 0 bases removed from V and 7 bases from J, the gap between germline ends came to 11 bases. The CDR3 consists of 14 residues. Germline loops: CDR1 SGHDT, CDR2 YYEEEE. CDR3: CASSLAFFGNEQFF. For the CDR3, the DNA is TGTGCCAGCAGCTTGGCGTTTTTCGGGAATGAGCAGTTCTTC.

This rearrangement joins TRBV7-9 to TRBJ1-2; 10 bases match TRBD1. Trimming cost V 4 bases and J 8 bases; bases outside gene matches: 7. Germline V CDR1 and CDR2: SEHNR, FQNEAQ (reference sequence). The CDR3 runs to 14 residues. CDR3 sequence: CASSSRTGGEGYTF. CDR3 sequence (DNA): TGTGCCAGCAGCTCAAGGACAGGGGGAGAAGGCTACACCTTC.

The rearrangement uses TRBV19 and TRBJ2-1, with 8 positions matching TRBD2. Trimming took 6 bases from V and 8 from J; bases not matched to a gene: 6. Germline values: CDR1 LNHDA, CDR2 SQIVND (reference sequence). The CDR3 length is 13 residues. The chain's CDR3 is CASSREGADEQFF. DNA for the CDR3: TGTGCCAGTAGCCGGGAGGGTGCAGATGAGCAGTTCTTC.